The rows below give T cell receptor beta chains drawn from one sample of a study of tumor-infiltrating lymphocytes in primary liver carcinoma. Each CDR3 protein is one row after TCRdb ran MiXCR on the multiplex PCR reads. The repertoire holds some 200,000 distinct CDR3 sequences, with roughly two thirds as singletons. The sample comprised peripheral blood. These receptors were collected from an older woman with primary liver carcinoma and hepatitis B virus infection. CDR3s include the opening cysteine and the closing phenylalanine or tryptophan. Fields, in order: J gene, V gene, clone size, D gene, CDR3 DNA, CDR3 protein. D genes are given only for firm matches. Not all rows give a size; the values are once, few, many and, for expanded clones, a class.

TRBJ1-1,TRBV5-1,NA,NA,TGCGCCAGCAGACACCAGACACGGATGAACACTGAAGCTTTCTTT,CASRHQTRMNTEAFF
TRBJ2-3,TRBV28,NA,NA,TGTGCCAGTACAACCTGGTCCGGGACTGGCGGAGAAGATACGCAGTATTTT,CASTTWSGTGGEDTQYF
TRBJ2-5,TRBV11-2,NA,NA,TGTGCCAGCAGCCCCTCGGGGCGGCTTAGTTTGACCCAATACTTC,CASSPSGRLSLTQYF
TRBJ2-1,TRBV12-3/TRBV12-4,many,TRBD2,TGTGCCAGCATCCCCGTTTTAGCGGGAGAGTACAATGAGCAGTTCTTC,CASIPVLAGEYNEQFF
TRBJ1-1,TRBV7-9,NA,NA,TGTACCAGCAGCTTACCTGGACTCTTGGACACTGAAGCTTTCTTT,CTSSLPGLLDTEAFF
TRBJ2-7,TRBV28,few,NA,TGTGCCAGCAGTTTCCTAGACCCGAGGAGCTCCTACGAGCAGTACTTC,CASSFLDPRSSYEQYF
TRBJ1-6,TRBV28,few,NA,TGTGCCAGCAGTCGAATGGGGCTAAATTCACCCCTCCACTTT,CASSRMGLNSPLHF
TRBJ2-2,TRBV5-5,NA,NA,TGTGCCAGCAGCTTGGGAACCGGCGGGGAGCTGTTTTTT,CASSLGTGGELFF
TRBJ2-3,TRBV24-1,once,TRBD2,TGTGCCACCAGTGATGCGGGAGGCCGCACAGATACGCAATATTTT,CATSDAGGRTDTQYF
TRBJ1-1,TRBV5-1,few,NA,TGCGCCAGCAGCTCCGAAATTTTCGCTGAAGCTTTCTTT,CASSSEIFAEAFF
TRBJ1-5,TRBV11-2,NA,NA,TGTGCGTGCAGCTTAACGAACAATCATCCCCAGCATTTT,CACSLTNNHPQHF
TRBJ2-4,TRBV29-1,NA,TRBD1,TGCAGCGCCTTAAGCCCGGACAGGGTGCCCCGGCTAGCCAAAAACATTCAGTACTTC,CSALSPDRVPRLAKNIQYF
TRBJ2-7,TRBV28,NA,NA,TGTGCCAGCAGTTTGGGGGGCATCGCCCACGAGCAGTACTTC,CASSLGGIAHEQYF
TRBJ2-5,TRBV11-2,many,NA,TGTGCCAGCAGCTTATCAGGGTGGAGGGTCCTTCAAGAGACCCAGTACTTC,CASSLSGWRVLQETQYF
TRBJ1-2,TRBV30,many,NA,TGTGCCTGGAGTGTAGAGGCTAACTATGGCTACACCTTC,CAWSVEANYGYTF
TRBJ2-7,TRBV29-1,many,NA,TGCAGCGTCTCCTCGGACCCCTACGAGCAGTACTTC,CSVSSDPYEQYF
TRBJ1-2,TRBV5-1,NA,NA,TGCGCCAGCAGCTTTTCGGGGGATGGCTACACCTTC,CASSFSGDGYTF
TRBJ2-1,TRBV5-4,NA,TRBD1,TGTGTCAGCAGCTTGGGCCAGGGGGCCTACAATGAGCAGTTCTTC,CVSSLGQGAYNEQFF
TRBJ1-6,TRBV7-9,NA,TRBD1,TGTGCCAGCAGCCCCGGACAGGGGGCCGTTTCACCCCTCCACTTT,CASSPGQGAVSPLHF
TRBJ2-7,TRBV12-5,many,NA,TGTGCTAGTGCAACCGGGACATCCTACGAGCAGTACTTC,CASATGTSYEQYF
TRBJ2-2,TRBV5-5,NA,NA,TGTGCCAGCAGCTTCTTGGACCGAAGGCGGGAAGCCGGGGAGCTGTTTTTT,CASSFLDRRREAGELFF
TRBJ2-2,TRBV29-1,once,TRBD2,TGCGGCGTTGGGACTTGCGGGAGGGCCGTGAACACCGGGGAGGTGTTTTTT,CGVGTCGRAVNTGEVFF
TRBJ2-1,TRBV28,NA,TRBD2,TGTGCCAGCAGCAATTCAGCGGGGGAGCAGTTCTTC,CASSNSAGEQFF
TRBJ2-3,TRBV11-2,few,TRBD2,TGTGCCAGCAGCGCAAGGACTAGTGGGAGGGGAGGAACAGATACGCTATATTTT,CASSARTSGRGGTDTLYF
TRBJ2-7,TRBV20-1,NA,TRBD1,TGCAGTGCTAGAGATCAAGGACAGGGAACCCACGAGCAGTACTTC,CSARDQGQGTHEQYF
TRBJ2-1,TRBV29-1,many,TRBD2,TGCAGCGTTGAAGATCTAGCGGGACAGACCAGCTCCTACAATGAGCAGTTCTTC,CSVEDLAGQTSSYNEQFF
TRBJ2-7,TRBV11-2,NA,NA,TGTGCCAGCAGCCAAGATCCCACAGGGTGGGGGTACGAGCAGTACTTC,CASSQDPTGWGYEQYF
TRBJ2-5,TRBV30,NA,NA,TGTGCCTGGGGGTCTACAGGGAGGGAGACCCAGTACTTC,CAWGSTGRETQYF
TRBJ1-3,TRBV30,few,NA,TGTGCCTGGAGTGGTTACGGAACTGGAAACACCATATATTTT,CAWSGYGTGNTIYF
TRBJ1-1,TRBV7-9,few,TRBD1,TGTGCCAGCAGCCGACAGGGGGCAGCTTTCTTT,CASSRQGAAFF
TRBJ2-3,TRBV29-1,NA,NA,TGCAGCGTTGAAACTAGTGGGGCGGATACGCAGTATTTT,CSVETSGADTQYF
TRBJ2-1,TRBV4-2,NA,NA,TGTGCCAGTAGTCAAGTCCCCAGCCCCTACAATGAGCAGTTCTTC,CASSQVPSPYNEQFF
TRBJ2-5,TRBV7-8,many,TRBD2,TGTGCCAGCAGCCTCACTAGCGGAGGGGAGACCCAGTACTTC,CASSLTSGGETQYF
TRBJ2-1,TRBV30,once,NA,TGTGCCTGGATAGATGAGCAGCTCTTC,CAWIDEQLF
TRBJ1-1,TRBV7-9,few,NA,TGTGCCAGCAGCCCCAGCCAGTTCGGTGAAGCTTTCTTT,CASSPSQFGEAFF
TRBJ2-5,TRBV6-1,NA,TRBD2,TGTGCCAGCAGTGAAGTCAAATGGGGACTAGCGGGAGGGCCGTTGCGAGAGACCCCGTACTTC,CASSEVKWGLAGGPLRETPYF
TRBJ2-1,TRBV11-2,NA,NA,TGTGCCAGTACCCGGGGGCGCTCGAGCTCCTTCAATGAGCAGTTCTTC,CASTRGRSSSFNEQFF
TRBJ2-5,TRBV5-4,many,NA,TGTGCCAGCAGCTTGGGGGGAGACCAAGAGACCCAGTACTTC,CASSLGGDQETQYF
TRBJ2-1,TRBV20-1,NA,TRBD1,TGCAGTGCTGACTACGACAGGGACGGTAATGAGCAGTTCTTC,CSADYDRDGNEQFF
TRBJ2-5,TRBV12-3/TRBV12-4,many,TRBD1,TGTGCCAGCAGGACAGGGTCGGAGACCCAGTACTTC,CASRTGSETQYF
TRBJ2-5,TRBV7-6,NA,TRBD1,TGTGCCAGCAGCTTGGCCTTGCCGGGACAGTACCAAGAGACCCAGTACTTC,CASSLALPGQYQETQYF
TRBJ2-2,TRBV6-1,many,NA,TGTGCCAGCAGCGTCTCGAACACCGGGGAGCTGTTTTTT,CASSVSNTGELFF
TRBJ2-7,TRBV12-3/TRBV12-4,NA,NA,TGTGCCACCAGTTCCGATTCAGGGGTCGAGCAGTACTTC,CATSSDSGVEQYF
TRBJ1-1,TRBV11-3,NA,NA,TGTGCCAGCAGCTTATATCATTTGGAACAGGGTGAAGCTCTCTTT,CASSLYHLEQGEALF
TRBJ2-1,TRBV2,NA,NA,TGTGCCAGCAGTGAATTCGGGCTAGCATCGAATGAGCAGTTCTTC,CASSEFGLASNEQFF
TRBJ2-7,TRBV7-9,NA,NA,TGTGCCAGCAGCACCGACCTGGGAGAGGGGATATACGAGCAGTACTTC,CASSTDLGEGIYEQYF
TRBJ2-7,TRBV11-1,NA,NA,TGTGTCAACAGCTTATCGGAAAACTACGAGCAGTACTTC,CVNSLSENYEQYF
TRBJ2-4,TRBV28,once,NA,TGTGCCAGCAGTTCCCGCCGGACCTTAGCCAAAAACATTAAGTACTTC,CASSSRRTLAKNIKYF
TRBJ1-2,TRBV28,NA,NA,TGTGCCAGCAGTTTAGAGGCAGGTTTCTATGGCTACACCTTC,CASSLEAGFYGYTF
TRBJ1-5,TRBV11-2,many,TRBD1,TGTGCCAGCAGCTCACAGGGGAACAATCAGCCCCAGCATTTT,CASSSQGNNQPQHF
TRBJ2-3,TRBV11-2,NA,TRBD2,TGTGTCAGCAGCTTCTCTAGATTAGCGGGAGTTAGCACAGATACGCAGTATTTT,CVSSFSRLAGVSTDTQYF
TRBJ2-3,TRBV13,NA,TRBD2,TGTGCCAGCAGCTTAGTAGATCGACTAGCGGGAAGGGAAGACACAGATACGCAGTATTTT,CASSLVDRLAGREDTDTQYF
TRBJ2-7,TRBV4-1,many,TRBD1,TGCGCCAGCAGCCACCCAAGACAGGGGGACTCCTACGAGCAGTACTTC,CASSHPRQGDSYEQYF
TRBJ2-1,TRBV28,NA,NA,TGTGCCAGCAGTTTTAGGACGAAGCAGTTCTTC,CASSFRTKQFF
TRBJ2-2,TRBV11-2,medium-sized,NA,TGTGCCAGCAGCTTACTGGCAGGAAACACCGGGGAGCTGTTTTTT,CASSLLAGNTGELFF
TRBJ2-7,TRBV4-1,NA,TRBD2,TGCGCCATCAGCCAGCTTATGGGACCAGCGGGAGTATACGAGCAGTACTTC,CAISQLMGPAGVYEQYF
TRBJ1-5,TRBV6-4,NA,NA,TGTGCCAGCAGCCTAGACAGGATAGGTCAGCCCCATCATTTT,CASSLDRIGQPHHF